The present TCR beta chain was sequenced within a study of CD8+ T cells in alopecia areata. Extracted RNA was reverse transcribed, and the resulting cDNA served as sequencing template. Libraries were prepared by immunoSEQ multiplex PCR; TCRdb keeps only in-frame clonotypes and omits some of them. The repertoire holds about 140,000 clones, with roughly 50% as singletons. As part of sample collection, lesional scalp punch biopsies and peripheral blood were taken from alopecia areata patients. Comments on this clone: Its antigen is still unknown.

Between the trimmed V and J ends, which lost 4 bases and 1 base, there was a span of 10 bases. CDR3 length equals 13 residues. CDR1 and CDR2 from the germline V gene are GTSNPN and SVGIG (reference sequence). Notes on the study in general: Normal scalp had lower clonality than lesional scalp, with alopecia totalis/universalis lesions showing this most strongly. Relative to mice, TCR sharing across patients was less clear, a difference possibly HLA-related.

Sequenced here: CD4+ T cells sorted from blood, sampled at week 0. The TCR was taken from a human donor with alopecia areata. The genes are TRBV30 and TRBJ1-1, with D tentatively TRBD1 (5 bases). The CDR3 is CAWKPQGNTEAFF. In DNA form, the CDR3 reads TGTGCCTGGAAGCCCCAGGGGAACACTGAAGCTTTCTTT.